This T cell receptor (beta chain) was identified during a study of T cells in Graves' hyperthyroidism and ophthalmopathy. Regarding the study as a whole: In the blood, most expanded thyroid clonotypes above 0.001 appeared as well.

Amplification targeted TCR beta CDR3 regions from RNA transcripts. HTBI primers were employed in a first-round RT-PCR of the TCR CDR3. TCRdb reanalysed the multiplex PCR reads using MiXCR and keeps one entry per CDR3 protein. The sample records about 520,000 distinct CDR3 sequences, approximately 25% being singletons. V lost 6 bases and J 3 bases, leaving 17 bases between the germline ends. Germline V gives CDR1 MNHEY, CDR2 SVGAGI. The CDR3 contains 15 residues. At least ten counts were recorded for this clonotype. The antigen is not known. The chain carries TRBV6-5 and TRBJ1-2, with D possibly matching TRBD1 (6 bases). The clonotype originates from a woman younger than 45 with Graves' ophthalmopathy. The sample taken for sequencing was blood. CDR3 residues: CASRHPVRGDYGYTF. In DNA, the CDR3 is TGTGCCAGCAGGCACCCTGTTAGGGGGGACTATGGCTACACCTTC.